What follows are 20 T cell receptor beta chains derived from one specimen sequenced in a study of low-dose radiotherapy and immunotherapy resistance in tumors. Covering alpha and beta chains, TRAV- and TRBV-specific primers were used for the first-strand cDNA. A constant-region primer paired with the V-primer adapter amplified TCRs over about 20 PCR cycles. TCRdb analysed the reads with MiXCR anew, one entry per CDR3 protein. The table lists approximately 15,000 distinct CDR3 sequences, roughly 60% of them singletons. These receptors all come from a human donor with advanced metastatic prostate, ovarian, gallbladder or colorectal cancer (not recorded which). This table probably holds off-target reads from a library built for another chain.

This chain links TRBV5-6 with TRBJ1-5; D might be TRBD1 (6 bases). The V end lost 3 bases, the J end lost 0 bases, and 16 bases lay between the germline ends. Germline-derived CDR1 and CDR2 are SGHDT and YYEEEE. The CDR3 runs to 17 residues. For the CDR3, the DNA is TGTGCCAGCAGCTCCGGAGGGGGAGCGATTAGCAATCAGCCCCAGCATTTT. This encodes CASSSGGGAISNQPQHF.

V gene TRBV4-3 combines with J gene TRBJ1-2; D is unclear. The V and J ends lost 0 bases and 3 bases respectively, with 14 bases between them. Germline V lookup: CDR1 LGHNA, CDR2 YSLEER. The CDR3 spans 16 residues. For the CDR3, the DNA is TGCGCCAGCAGCCAAGAACCCGCCAGGCGGGACTATGGCTACACCTTC. Translating gives CASSQEPARRDYGYTF.

The chain is built from TRBV4-3 and TRBJ1-1; no clear D gene. Trimming pared 1 base from V and 1 base from J, leaving 10 bases between. CDR3 length equals 15 residues. Looked up from germline, CDR1 is LGHNA and CDR2 is YSLEER. This chain's CDR3 is CASSQAHTRNTEAFF. The CDR3 DNA sequence: TGCGCCAGCAGCCAAGCTCACACAAGGAACACTGAAGCTTTCTTT.

This clonotype was counted only a few times. The DNA of the CDR3 is TGTGCCAGCAGCCCGGGGACTGGCTATGGCTACACCTTC. This codes for CASSPGTGYGYTF. The chain employs TRBV5-6 and TRBJ1-2; maybe TRBD1 (5 bases). V shed 4 bases and J shed 4 bases, with 11 bases lying between them. The CDR3 has 13 amino acids. CDR1 is SGHDT, CDR2 YYEEEE, per germline.

The rearrangement uses TRBV7-6 and TRBJ1-6; the D gene is possibly TRBD1 (6 bases). V lost 1 base to trimming and J lost 7 bases, with 14 bases between them. The CDR3 totals 16 residues. Germline CDR1 and CDR2: SGHVS and FNYEAQ. DNA for the CDR3: TGTGCCAGCAGCTTAGTTCAGGGACAAGAGAATTCACCCCTCCACTTT. It encodes CASSLVQGQENSPLHF.

V usage is TRBV5-1 and J usage is TRBJ2-3; 7 positions agree with TRBD1. V lost 4 bases and J lost 6; bases outside the gene matches: 11. Germline V CDR1 and CDR2: SGHRS, YFSETQ. CDR3 length: 15 residues. CDR3 nucleotides: TGCGCCAGCAGCACAAGGACAGGCTTGTCCGATACGCAGTATTTT. Translated, it gives CASSTRTGLSDTQYF.

The genes are TRBV6-1 and TRBJ1-5; unclear D gene. The CDR3 consists of 11 residues. Trimming shortened V by 3 bases and J by 7 bases, and 4 bases separated the two germline ends. Germline values: CDR1 MNHNS, CDR2 SASEGT. In nucleotides, the CDR3 is TGTGCCAGCAGTGAGTCCCAGCCCCAGCATTTT. Protein sequence: CASSESQPQHF.

This chain joins TRBV4-3 and TRBJ1-2; D remains unclear. CDR1 is LGHNA, CDR2 YSLEER, per germline. The CDR3 length is 12 residues. Deletions cut 0 bases from V and 8 bases from J, with 7 bases between. The CDR3 DNA reads TGCGCCAGCAGCCAAGATGACGGGGGCTACACCTTC. Translation gives CASSQDDGGYTF.

The chain couples TRBV6-4 to TRBJ2-1; 12 nucleotides align to TRBD2. Germline CDR1 is MRHNA and CDR2 is SNTAGT. The CDR3 contains 15 residues. Germline trimming cut 0 bases from V and 6 bases from J; bases unmatched to any gene: 0. CDR3 DNA: TGTGCCAGCAGTGACTCGACTAGCGGGAGCAATGAGCAGTTCTTC. Amino acids: CASSDSTSGSNEQFF.

The chain employs TRBV11-2 and TRBJ1-3, with 9 bases that match TRBD1. Trimming took 1 base from V and 0 from J; bases not matched to a gene: 7. Germline V gene lookup returns CDR1 SGHAT and CDR2 FQNNGV. CDR3 length: 18 residues. CDR3 in DNA: TGTGCCAGCAGCTTAGGAAAGGGACAGGGAAGCTCTGGAAACACCATATATTTT. Translating gives CASSLGKGQGSSGNTIYF.

This chain connects TRBV9 to TRBJ1-2; 10 nucleotides match TRBD1. The CDR3 sequence is 15 residues long. Germline trimming cut 3 bases from V and 4 bases from J; bases unmatched to any gene: 6. CDR1 and CDR2 (germline): SGDLS, YYNGEE. Written as DNA, the CDR3 is TGTGCCAGCAGCGCCCTGGGACAGGGGATCTATGGCTACACCTTC. Residues: CASSALGQGIYGYTF.

The genes are TRBV29-1 and TRBJ2-1; D is uncertain. Trimming shortened V by 1 base and J by 5 bases, and 9 bases separated the two germline ends. The V gene's germline CDR1 is SQVTM and CDR2 ANQGSEA. The CDR3 runs 13 residues. The chain's CDR3 is CSVEVATNNEQFF. CDR3 coding DNA: TGCAGCGTTGAAGTCGCCACCAACAATGAGCAGTTCTTC.

This chain links TRBV24-1 with TRBJ2-5; a weak D match, TRBD2 (6 bases). The CDR3 has 14 amino acids. Trimming left V 4 bases short and J 5 bases short, with 13 bases between. Germline V gene sequence: CDR1 KGHDR, CDR2 SFDVKD. CDR3 nucleotides: TGTGCCACCAGTGAAGTGGGACTTGGGGAGACCCAGTACTTC. It translates to CATSEVGLGETQYF.

V usage is TRBV6-2 or TRBV6-3 and J usage is TRBJ2-5, with D perhaps TRBD2 (6 bases). This CDR3 spans 14 amino acids. Trimming stripped 6 bases from V and 4 bases from J, with 15 bases between. CDR1 is MNHEY, CDR2 SVGEGT, per germline. Here the CDR3 reads CASRLPGEAETQYF. The CDR3 region has the DNA TGTGCCAGCAGGCTACCGGGGGAGGCAGAGACCCAGTACTTC.

The chain uses TRBV14 and TRBJ1-6; TRBD1 matches at 9 bases. This CDR3 comprises 15 residues. CDR1 is SGHDN and CDR2 is FVKESK in the germline V gene. V trimming: 1 base; J trimming: 8 bases; junction bases outside the gene matches: 3. CDR3 sequence (DNA): TGTGCCAGCAGCCAAGCACAGGGGGCTTATTCACCCCTCCACTTT. This sequence encodes CASSQAQGAYSPLHF.

V gene TRBV28 combines with J gene TRBJ1-2; D unresolved. CDR3 length equals 16 residues. Germline V lookup: CDR1 MDHEN, CDR2 SYDVKM. V was cut by 1 base and J by 4 bases, with 16 bases left in between. The CDR3 loop is CASSLSSGRRGYGYTF. DNA of the CDR3: TGTGCCAGCAGTTTATCGTCCGGCAGGAGAGGCTATGGCTACACCTTC.

This clonotype was found a few times. This chain joins TRBV5-4 and TRBJ1-2, with D possibly matching TRBD1 (6 bases). CDR3 length equals 15 residues. Germline lookup yields CDR1 SGHNT and CDR2 YYREEE (reference sequence). Trimming took off 5 bases at V and 6 bases at J, with 20 bases between the two ends. The CDR3: CASSFRTGTSNGYTF. The CDR3 bases are TGTGCCAGCAGTTTCCGAACGGGGACATCGAATGGCTACACCTTC.

The sample holds one count of this clonotype. The chain links TRBV19 to TRBJ2-3; TRBD2 matches at 7 bases. The CDR3 totals 14 residues. CDR1 is LNHDA and CDR2 is SQIVND in the germline V gene (reference sequence). V shed 11 bases, J shed 6 bases, and the junction held 14 bases outside the gene matches. CDR3 sequence (DNA): TGTGCCTCCAAAAAGACGGACGGGGGGGATACGCAGTATTTT. The encoded protein is CASKKTDGGDTQYF. The full variable domain, in which reference TRBV19 and TRBJ2-3 provide the parts outside the CDR3, is DGGITQSPKYLFRKEGQNVTLSCEQNLNHDAMYWYRQDPGQGLRLIYYSQIVNDFQKGDIAEGYSVSREKKESFPLTVTSAQKNPTAFYLCASKKTDGGDTQYFGPGTRLTVL.

This clonotype was found a few times. The chain couples TRBV11-2 to TRBJ2-5; the match to TRBD2 covers 8 bases. Germline trimming cut 3 bases from V and 5 bases from J; bases unmatched to any gene: 8. In germline, CDR1 is SGHAT, CDR2 FQNNGV. The CDR3 spans 15 residues. CDR3 in amino acids: CASSFQTSGGETQYF. The CDR3 nucleotides are TGTGCCAGCAGCTTCCAAACTAGCGGTGGGGAGACCCAGTACTTC.

This clonotype appeared a few times. The V gene is TRBV2, the J gene TRBJ2-5, with 9 positions matching TRBD2. The germline CDR1 and CDR2 sequences are SNHLY and FYNNEI. Germline trimming cut 5 bases from V and 5 bases from J; bases unmatched to any gene: 9. The CDR3 totals 15 residues. CDR3 loop: CASSRRIAGAETQYF. The DNA for the CDR3 is TGTGCCAGCAGTCGCCGGATAGCGGGAGCGGAGACCCAGTACTTC.